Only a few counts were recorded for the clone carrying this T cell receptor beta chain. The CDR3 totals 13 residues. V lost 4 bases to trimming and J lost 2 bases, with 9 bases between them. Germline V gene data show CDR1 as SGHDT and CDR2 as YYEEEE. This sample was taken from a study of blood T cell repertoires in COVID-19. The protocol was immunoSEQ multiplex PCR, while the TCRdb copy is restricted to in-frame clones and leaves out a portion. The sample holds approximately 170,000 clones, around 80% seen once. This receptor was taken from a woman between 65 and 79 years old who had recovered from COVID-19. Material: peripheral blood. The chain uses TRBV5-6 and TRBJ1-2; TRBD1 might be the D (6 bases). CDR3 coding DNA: TGTGCCAGCAGCCCGGACAGAAACTATGGCTACACCTTC. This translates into CASSPDRNYGYTF.